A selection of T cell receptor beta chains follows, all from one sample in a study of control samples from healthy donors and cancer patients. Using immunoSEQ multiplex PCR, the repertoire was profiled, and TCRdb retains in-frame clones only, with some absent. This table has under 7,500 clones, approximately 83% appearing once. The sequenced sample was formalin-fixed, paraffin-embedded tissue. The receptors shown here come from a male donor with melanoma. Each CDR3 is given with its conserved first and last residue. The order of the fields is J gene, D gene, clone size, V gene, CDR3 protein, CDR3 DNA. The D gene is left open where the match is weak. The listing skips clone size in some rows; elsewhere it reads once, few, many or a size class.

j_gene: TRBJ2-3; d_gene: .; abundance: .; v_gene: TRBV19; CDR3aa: CASSIEGKAQYF; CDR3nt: TGTGCCAGTAGTATAGAGGGGAAGGCGCAGTATTTT
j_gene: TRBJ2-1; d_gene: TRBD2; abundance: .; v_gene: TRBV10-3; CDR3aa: CAIRGLQRGPNEQFF; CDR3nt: TGTGCCATCAGGGGCCTCCAGCGGGGGCCGAATGAGCAGTTCTTC
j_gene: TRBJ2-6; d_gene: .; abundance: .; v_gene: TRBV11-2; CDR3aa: CASSPQSSGANVLTF; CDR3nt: TGTGCCAGCAGCCCACAGAGCTCTGGGGCCAACGTCCTGACTTTC
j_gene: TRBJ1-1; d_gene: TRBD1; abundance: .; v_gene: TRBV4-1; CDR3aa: CASSQDLAGGSEAFF; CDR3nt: TGCGCCAGCAGCCAAGATTTGGCAGGGGGATCTGAAGCTTTCTTT
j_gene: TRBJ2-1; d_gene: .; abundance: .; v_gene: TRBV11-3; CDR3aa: CASSPTGVNEQFF; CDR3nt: TGTGCCAGCAGCCCCACGGGGGTCAATGAGCAGTTCTTC
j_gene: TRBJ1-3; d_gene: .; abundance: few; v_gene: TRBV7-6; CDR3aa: CASSQNSGSGNTIYF; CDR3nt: TGTGCCAGCAGCCAAAATTCGGGTTCTGGAAACACCATATATTTT
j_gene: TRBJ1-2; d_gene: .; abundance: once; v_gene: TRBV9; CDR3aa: CASSVRSEGGYTF; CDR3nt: TGTGCCAGCAGCGTGCGTTCTGAAGGTGGCTACACCTTC
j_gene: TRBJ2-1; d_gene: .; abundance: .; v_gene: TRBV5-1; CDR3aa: CASRGSGNEQFF; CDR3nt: TGCGCCAGCAGAGGCTCAGGCAATGAGCAGTTCTTC
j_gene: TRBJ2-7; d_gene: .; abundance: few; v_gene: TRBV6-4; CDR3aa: CASRTGVHRGHTF; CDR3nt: TGTGCCAGCAGAACTGGGGTTCACCGCGGACATACTTTC
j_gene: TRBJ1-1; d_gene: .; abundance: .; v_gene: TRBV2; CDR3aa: CASSPNIPPVTEAFF; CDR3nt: TGTGCCAGCAGTCCTAACATCCCACCGGTCACTGAAGCTTTCTTT
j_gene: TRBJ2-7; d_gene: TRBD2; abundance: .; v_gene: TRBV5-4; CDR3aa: CASSPNSGVAYEQYF; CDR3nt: TGTGCCAGCAGCCCGAATAGCGGGGTGGCCTACGAGCAGTACTTC
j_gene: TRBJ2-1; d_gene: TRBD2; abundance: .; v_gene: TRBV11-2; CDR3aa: CASSLSGGAPEQFF; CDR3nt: TGTGCCAGCAGCTTGAGCGGGGGGGCCCCTGAGCAGTTCTTC
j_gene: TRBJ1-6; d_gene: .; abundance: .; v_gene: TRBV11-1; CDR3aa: CASSLRGNNSPLHF; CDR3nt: TGTGCCAGCAGCTTACGGGGTAATAATTCACCCCTCCACTTT
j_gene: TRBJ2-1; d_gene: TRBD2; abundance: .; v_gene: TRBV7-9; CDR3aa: CASSSTSGGVRYNEQFF; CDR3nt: TGTGCCAGCAGCTCGACTAGCGGGGGGGTCCGGTACAATGAGCAGTTCTTC
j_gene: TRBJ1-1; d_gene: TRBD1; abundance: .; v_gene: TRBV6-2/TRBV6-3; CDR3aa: CASSTAGGWTEAFF; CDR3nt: TGTGCCAGCAGTACCGCAGGGGGGTGGACTGAAGCTTTCTTT
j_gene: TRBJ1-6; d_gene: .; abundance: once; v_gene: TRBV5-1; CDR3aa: CASSPEPGGPLHF; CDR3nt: TGCGCCAGCAGTCCCGAACCGGGTGGTCCCCTCCACTTT
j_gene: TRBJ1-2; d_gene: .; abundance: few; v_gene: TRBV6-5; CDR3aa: CASYTRSRVHGYTF; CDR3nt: TGTGCCAGCTACACAAGAAGCAGGGTCCATGGCTACACCTTC
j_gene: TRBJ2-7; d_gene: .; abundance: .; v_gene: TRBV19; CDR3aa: CASSPPGKMGGEQYF; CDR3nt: TGTGCCAGTAGTCCCCCGGGGAAAATGGGCGGCGAGCAGTACTTC
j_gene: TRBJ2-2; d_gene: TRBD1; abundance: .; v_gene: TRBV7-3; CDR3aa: CASSLTGRTGGAGELFF; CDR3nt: TGTGCCAGCAGCTTAACCGGAAGGACAGGGGGCGCCGGGGAGCTGTTTTTT
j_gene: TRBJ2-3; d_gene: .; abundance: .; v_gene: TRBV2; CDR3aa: CASSPTLGSDTQYF; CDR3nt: TGTGCCAGCAGCCCGACGTTGGGTTCTGATACGCAGTATTTT
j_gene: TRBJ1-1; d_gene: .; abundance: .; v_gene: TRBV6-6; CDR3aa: CASSYGSAEAFF; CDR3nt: TGTGCCAGCAGTTACGGGTCGGCTGAAGCTTTCTTT
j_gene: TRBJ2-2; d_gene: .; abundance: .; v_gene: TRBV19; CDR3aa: CASSIVGLNTGELFF; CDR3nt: TGTGCCAGTAGTATAGTTGGACTGAACACCGGGGAGCTGTTTTTT
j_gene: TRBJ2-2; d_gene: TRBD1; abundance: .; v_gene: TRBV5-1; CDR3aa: CASSMGTANTGELFF; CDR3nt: TGCGCCAGCAGCATGGGGACAGCTAACACCGGGGAGCTGTTTTTT
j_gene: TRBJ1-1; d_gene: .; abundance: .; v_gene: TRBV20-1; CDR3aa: CSASTGLDTEAFF; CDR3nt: TGCAGTGCTAGTACTGGGCTCGACACTGAAGCTTTCTTT
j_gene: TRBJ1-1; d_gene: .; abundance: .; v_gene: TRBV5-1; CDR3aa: CASSLVRMNTEAFF; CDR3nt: TGCGCCAGCAGCTTGGTGCGGATGAACACTGAAGCTTTCTTT
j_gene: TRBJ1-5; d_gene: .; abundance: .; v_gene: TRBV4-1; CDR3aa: CASSQQDRNQPQHF; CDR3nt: TGCGCCAGCAGCCAACAAGACAGGAATCAGCCCCAACATTTT
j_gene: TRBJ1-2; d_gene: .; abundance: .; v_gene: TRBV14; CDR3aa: CASSHDRNYGYTF; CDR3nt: TGTGCCAGCAGCCACGACAGGAACTATGGCTACACCTTC
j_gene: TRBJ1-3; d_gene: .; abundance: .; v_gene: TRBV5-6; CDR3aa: CASSFKSTIYF; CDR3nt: TGTGCCAGCAGCTTTAAGAGCACCATATATTTT
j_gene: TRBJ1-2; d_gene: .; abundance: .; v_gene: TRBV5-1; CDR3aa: CASSTRDINYGYTF; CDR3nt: TGCGCCAGCAGCACCCGGGACATCAACTATGGCTACACCTTC
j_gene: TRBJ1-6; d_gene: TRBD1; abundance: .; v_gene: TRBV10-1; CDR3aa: CASRGQGMNSSSYNSPLHF; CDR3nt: TGCGCCAGCCGGGGACAGGGAATGAACTCGAGCTCCTATAATTCACCCCTCCACTTT
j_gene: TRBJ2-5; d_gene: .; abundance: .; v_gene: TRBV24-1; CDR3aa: CATSGGLGETQYF; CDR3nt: TGTGCCACCAGTGGAGGTCTGGGAGAGACCCAGTACTTC
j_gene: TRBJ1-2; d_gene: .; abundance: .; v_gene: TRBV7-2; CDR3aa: CASSLESPYGYTF; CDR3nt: TGTGCCAGCAGCTTAGAGTCCCCCTATGGCTACACCTTC